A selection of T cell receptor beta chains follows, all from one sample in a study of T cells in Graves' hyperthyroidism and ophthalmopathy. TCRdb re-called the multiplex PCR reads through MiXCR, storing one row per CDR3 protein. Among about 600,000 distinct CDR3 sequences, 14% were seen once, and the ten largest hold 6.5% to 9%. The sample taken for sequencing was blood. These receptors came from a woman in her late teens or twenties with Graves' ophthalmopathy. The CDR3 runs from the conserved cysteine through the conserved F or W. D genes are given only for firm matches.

CASSLSDRGPNEQFF | TRBJ2-1 | TRBV27 | TRBD1 | 15
CASSSRGSRDTQYF | TRBJ2-3 | TRBV7-3 | - | 14
CASSVDRAGVYEQYF | TRBJ2-7 | TRBV9 | TRBD2 | 15
CASSLSEANYGYTF | TRBJ1-2 | TRBV5-5 | - | 14
CASSARTSGTYEQYF | TRBJ2-7 | TRBV9 | TRBD2 | 15
CASSSGRASYEQYF | TRBJ2-7 | TRBV19 | TRBD2 | 14
CASSLVYPHQGQFF | TRBJ2-1 | TRBV27 | - | 14
CASSFSGDGELFF | TRBJ2-2 | TRBV12-3/TRBV12-4 | - | 13
CASSFPSLEYEQYF | TRBJ2-7 | TRBV7-9 | - | 14
CASSLGVDRPSSYNEQFF | TRBJ2-1 | TRBV11-2 | - | 18
CASSRGLGGSTDTQYF | TRBJ2-3 | TRBV12-3/TRBV12-4 | TRBD2 | 16
CASSFGQGYPYEQYF | TRBJ2-7 | TRBV7-2 | TRBD1 | 15
CASIRTATTGELFF | TRBJ2-2 | TRBV5-8 | - | 14
CASSPNRGSSYEQYF | TRBJ2-7 | TRBV11-1 | - | 15
CSATKGYSNQPQHF | TRBJ1-5 | TRBV20-1 | - | 14